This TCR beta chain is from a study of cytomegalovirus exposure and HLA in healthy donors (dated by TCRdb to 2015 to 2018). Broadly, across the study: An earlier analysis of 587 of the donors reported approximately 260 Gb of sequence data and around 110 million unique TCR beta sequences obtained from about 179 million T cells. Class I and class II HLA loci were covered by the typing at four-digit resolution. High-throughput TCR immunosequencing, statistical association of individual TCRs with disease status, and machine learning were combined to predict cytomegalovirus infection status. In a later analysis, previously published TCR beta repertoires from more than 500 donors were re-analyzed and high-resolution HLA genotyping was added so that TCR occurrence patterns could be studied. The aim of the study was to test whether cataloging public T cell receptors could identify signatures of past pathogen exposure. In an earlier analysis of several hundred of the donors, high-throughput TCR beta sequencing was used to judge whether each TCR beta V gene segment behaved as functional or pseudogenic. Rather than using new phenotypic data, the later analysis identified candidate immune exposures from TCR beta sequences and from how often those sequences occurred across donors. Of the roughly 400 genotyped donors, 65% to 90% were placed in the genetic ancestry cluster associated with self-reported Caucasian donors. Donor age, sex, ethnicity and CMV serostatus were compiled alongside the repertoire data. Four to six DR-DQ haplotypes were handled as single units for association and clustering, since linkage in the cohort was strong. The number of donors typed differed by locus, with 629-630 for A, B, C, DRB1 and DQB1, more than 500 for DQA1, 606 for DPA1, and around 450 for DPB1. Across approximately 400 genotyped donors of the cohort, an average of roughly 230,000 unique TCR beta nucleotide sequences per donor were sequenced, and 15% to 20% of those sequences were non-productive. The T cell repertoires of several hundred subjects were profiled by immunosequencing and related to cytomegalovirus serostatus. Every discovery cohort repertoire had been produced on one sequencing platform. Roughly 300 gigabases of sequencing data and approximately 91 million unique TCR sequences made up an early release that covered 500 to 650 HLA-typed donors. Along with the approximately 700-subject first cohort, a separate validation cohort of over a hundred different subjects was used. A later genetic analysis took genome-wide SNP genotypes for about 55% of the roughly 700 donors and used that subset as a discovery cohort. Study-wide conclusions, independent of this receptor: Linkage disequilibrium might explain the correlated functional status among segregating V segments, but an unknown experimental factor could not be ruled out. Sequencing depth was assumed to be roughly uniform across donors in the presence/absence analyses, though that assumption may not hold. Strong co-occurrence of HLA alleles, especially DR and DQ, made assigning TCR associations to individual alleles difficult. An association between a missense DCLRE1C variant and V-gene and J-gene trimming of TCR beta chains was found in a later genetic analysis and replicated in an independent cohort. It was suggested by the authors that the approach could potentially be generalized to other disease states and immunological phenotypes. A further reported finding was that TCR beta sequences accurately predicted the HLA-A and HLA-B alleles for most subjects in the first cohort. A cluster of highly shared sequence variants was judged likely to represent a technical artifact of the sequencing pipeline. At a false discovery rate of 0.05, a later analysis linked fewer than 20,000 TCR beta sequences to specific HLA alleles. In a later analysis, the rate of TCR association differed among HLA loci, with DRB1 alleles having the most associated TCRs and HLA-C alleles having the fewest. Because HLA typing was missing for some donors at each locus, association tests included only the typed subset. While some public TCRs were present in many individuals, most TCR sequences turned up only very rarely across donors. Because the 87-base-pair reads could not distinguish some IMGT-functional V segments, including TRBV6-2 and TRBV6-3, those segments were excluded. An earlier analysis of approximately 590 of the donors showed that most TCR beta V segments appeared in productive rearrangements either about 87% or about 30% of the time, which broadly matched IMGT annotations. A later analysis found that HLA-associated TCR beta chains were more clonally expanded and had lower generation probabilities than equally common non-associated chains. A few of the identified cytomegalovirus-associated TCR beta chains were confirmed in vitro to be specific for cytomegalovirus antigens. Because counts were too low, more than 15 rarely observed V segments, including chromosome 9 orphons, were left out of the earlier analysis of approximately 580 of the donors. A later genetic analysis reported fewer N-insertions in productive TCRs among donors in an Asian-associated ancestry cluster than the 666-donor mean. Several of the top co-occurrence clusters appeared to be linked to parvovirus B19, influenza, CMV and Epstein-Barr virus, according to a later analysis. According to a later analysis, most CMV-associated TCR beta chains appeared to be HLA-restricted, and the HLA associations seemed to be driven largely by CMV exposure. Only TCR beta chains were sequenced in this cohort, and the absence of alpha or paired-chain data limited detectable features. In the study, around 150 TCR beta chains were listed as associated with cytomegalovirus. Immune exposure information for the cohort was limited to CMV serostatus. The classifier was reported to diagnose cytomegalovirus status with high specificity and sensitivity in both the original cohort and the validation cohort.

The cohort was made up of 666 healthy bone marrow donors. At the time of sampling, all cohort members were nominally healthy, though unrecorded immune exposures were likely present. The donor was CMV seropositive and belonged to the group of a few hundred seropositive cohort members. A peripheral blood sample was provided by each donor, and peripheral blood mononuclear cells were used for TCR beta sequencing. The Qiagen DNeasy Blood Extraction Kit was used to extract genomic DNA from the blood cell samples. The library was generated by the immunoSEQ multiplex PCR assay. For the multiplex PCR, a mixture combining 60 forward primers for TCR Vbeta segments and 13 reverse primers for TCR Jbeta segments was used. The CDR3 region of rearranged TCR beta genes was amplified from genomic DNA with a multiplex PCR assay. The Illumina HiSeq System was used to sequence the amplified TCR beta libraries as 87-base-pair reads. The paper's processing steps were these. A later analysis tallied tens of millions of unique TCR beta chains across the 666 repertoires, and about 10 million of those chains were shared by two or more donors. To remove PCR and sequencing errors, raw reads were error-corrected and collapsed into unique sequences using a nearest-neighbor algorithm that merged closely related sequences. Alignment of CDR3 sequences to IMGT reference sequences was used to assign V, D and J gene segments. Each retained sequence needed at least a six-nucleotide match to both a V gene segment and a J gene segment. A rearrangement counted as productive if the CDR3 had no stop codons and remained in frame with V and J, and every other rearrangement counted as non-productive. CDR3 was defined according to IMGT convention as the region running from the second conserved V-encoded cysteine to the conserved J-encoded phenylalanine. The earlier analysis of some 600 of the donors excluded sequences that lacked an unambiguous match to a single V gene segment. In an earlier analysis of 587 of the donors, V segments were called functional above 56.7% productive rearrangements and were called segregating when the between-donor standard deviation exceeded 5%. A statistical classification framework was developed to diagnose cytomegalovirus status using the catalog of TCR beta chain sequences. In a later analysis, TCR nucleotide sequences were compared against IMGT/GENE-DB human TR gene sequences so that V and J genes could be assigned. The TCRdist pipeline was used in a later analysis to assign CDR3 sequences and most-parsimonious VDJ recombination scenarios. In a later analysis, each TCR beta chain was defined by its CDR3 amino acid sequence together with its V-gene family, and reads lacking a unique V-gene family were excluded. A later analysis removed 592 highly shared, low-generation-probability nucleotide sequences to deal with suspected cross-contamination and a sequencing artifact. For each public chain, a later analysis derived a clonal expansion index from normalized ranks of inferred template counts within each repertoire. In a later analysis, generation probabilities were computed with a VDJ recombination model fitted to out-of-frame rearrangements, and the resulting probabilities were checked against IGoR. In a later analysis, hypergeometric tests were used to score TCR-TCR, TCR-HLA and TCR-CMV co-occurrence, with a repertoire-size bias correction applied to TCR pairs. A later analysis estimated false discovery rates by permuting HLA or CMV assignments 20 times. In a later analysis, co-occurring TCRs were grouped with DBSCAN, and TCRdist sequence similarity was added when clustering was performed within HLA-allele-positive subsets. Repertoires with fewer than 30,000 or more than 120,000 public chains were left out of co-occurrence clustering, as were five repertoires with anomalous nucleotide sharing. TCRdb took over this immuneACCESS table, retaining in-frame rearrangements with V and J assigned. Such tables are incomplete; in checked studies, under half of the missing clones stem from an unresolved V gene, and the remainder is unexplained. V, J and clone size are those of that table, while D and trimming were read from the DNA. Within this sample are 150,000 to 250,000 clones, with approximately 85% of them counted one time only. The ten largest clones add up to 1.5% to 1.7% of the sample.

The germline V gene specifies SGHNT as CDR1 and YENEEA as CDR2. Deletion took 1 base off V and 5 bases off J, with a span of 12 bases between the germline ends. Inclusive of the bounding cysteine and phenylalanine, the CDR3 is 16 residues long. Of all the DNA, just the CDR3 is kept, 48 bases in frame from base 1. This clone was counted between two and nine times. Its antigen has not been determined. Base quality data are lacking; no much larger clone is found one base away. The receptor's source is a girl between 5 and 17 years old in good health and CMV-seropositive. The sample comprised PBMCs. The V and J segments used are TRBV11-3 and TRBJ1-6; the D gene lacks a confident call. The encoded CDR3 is CASSLGAGPNNSPLHF. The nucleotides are TGTGCCAGCAGCTTAGGTGCAGGCCCTAATAATTCACCCCTCCACTTT. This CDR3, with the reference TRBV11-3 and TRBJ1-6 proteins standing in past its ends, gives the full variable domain EAGVVQSPRYKIIEKKQPVAFWCNPISGHNTLYWYLQNLGQGPELLIRYENEEAVDDSQLPKDRFSAERLKGVDSTLKIQPAELGDSAVYLCASSLGAGPNNSPLHFGNGTRLTVT.